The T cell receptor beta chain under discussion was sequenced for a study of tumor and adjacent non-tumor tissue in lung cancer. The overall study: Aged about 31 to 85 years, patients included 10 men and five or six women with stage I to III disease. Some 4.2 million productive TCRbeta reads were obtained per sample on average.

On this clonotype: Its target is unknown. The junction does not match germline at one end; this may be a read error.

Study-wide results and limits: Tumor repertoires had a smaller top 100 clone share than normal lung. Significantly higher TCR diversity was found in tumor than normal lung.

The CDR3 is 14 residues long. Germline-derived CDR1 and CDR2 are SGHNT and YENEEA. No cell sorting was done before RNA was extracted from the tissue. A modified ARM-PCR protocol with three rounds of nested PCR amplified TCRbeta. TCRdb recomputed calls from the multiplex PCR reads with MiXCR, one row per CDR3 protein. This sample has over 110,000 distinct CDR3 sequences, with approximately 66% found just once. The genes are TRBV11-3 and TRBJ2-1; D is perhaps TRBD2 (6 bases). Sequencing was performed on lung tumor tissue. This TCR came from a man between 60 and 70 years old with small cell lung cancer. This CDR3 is CASRMGGGYNGQFF. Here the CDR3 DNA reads TGTGCCAGCAGGATGGGTGGGGGGTACAATGGGCAGTTCTTC. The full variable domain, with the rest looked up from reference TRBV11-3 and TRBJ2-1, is EAGVVQSPRYKIIEKKQPVAFWCNPISGHNTLYWYLQNLGQGPELLIRYENEEAVDDSQLPKDRFSAERLKGVDSTLKIQPAELGDSAVYLCASRMGGGYNGQFFGPGTRLTVL.